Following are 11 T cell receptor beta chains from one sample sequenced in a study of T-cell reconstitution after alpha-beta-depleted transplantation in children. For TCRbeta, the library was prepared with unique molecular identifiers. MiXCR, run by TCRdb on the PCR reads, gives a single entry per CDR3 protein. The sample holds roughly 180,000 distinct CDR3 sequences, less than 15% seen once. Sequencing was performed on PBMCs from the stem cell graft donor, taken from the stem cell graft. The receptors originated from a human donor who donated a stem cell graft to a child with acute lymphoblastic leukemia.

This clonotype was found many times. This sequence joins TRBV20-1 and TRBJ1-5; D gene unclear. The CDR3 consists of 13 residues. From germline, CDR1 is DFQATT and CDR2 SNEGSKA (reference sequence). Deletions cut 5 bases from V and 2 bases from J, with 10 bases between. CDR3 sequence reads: CSALRTRNQPQHF. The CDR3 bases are TGCAGTGCTCTCCGCACCCGCAATCAGCCCCAGCATTTT.

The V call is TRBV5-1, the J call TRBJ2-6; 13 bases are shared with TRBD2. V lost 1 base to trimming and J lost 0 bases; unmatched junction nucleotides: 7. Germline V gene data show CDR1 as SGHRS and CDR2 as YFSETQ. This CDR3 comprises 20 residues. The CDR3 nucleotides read TGCGCCAGCAGCTTGAGGACTAGCGGGAGAGGCAACTCTGGGGCCAACGTCCTGACTTTC. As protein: CASSLRTSGRGNSGANVLTF.

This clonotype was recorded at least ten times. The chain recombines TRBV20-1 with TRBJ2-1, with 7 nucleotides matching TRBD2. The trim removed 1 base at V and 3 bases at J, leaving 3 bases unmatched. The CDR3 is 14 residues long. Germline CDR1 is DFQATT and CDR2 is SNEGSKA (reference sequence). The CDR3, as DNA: TGCAGTGCTAGAGGCGGGGGTCACTACAATGAGCAGTTCTTC. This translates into CSARGGGHYNEQFF.

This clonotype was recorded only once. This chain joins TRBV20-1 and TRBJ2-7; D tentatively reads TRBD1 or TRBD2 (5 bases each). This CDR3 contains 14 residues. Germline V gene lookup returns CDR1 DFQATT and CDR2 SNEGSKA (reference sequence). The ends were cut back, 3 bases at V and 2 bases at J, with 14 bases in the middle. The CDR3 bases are TGCAGTGCTAGTCTGGGTCAGGGACCCTACGAGCAGTACTTC. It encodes CSASLGQGPYEQYF.

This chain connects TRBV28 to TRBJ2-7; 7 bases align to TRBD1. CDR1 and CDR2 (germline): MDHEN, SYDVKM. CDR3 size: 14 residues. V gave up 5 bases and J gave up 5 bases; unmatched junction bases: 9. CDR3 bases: TGTGCCAGCAGTGGACCCACAGGGGACCACGAGCAGTACTTC. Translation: CASSGPTGDHEQYF.

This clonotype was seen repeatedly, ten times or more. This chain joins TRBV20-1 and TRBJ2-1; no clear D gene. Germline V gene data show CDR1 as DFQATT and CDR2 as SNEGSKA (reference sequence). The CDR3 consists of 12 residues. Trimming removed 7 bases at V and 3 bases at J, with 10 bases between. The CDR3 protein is CSGVVGYNEQFF. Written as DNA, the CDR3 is TGCAGTGGAGTCGTGGGCTACAATGAGCAGTTCTTC.

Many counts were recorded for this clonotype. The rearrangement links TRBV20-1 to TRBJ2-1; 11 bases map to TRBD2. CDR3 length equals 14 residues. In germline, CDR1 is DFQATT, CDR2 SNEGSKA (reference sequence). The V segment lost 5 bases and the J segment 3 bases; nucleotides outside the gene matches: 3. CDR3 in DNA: TGCAGTGCTGATAGCGGGAGGGGCTACAATGAGCAGTTCTTC. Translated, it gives CSADSGRGYNEQFF.

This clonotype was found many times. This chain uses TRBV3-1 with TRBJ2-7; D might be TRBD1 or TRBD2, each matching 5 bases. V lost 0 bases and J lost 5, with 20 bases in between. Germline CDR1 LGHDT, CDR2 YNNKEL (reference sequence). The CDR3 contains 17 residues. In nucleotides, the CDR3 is TGTGCCAGCAGCCAAGAACGTCTGTGGGGGAGTGCCCACGAGCAGTACTTC. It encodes CASSQERLWGSAHEQYF.

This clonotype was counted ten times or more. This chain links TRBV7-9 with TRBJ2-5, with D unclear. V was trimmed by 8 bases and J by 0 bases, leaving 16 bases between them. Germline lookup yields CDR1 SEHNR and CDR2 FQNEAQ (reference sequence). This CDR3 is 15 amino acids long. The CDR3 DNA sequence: TGTGCCAGCGGGCAGGCTCTCTCGTACCAAGAGACCCAGTACTTC. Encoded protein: CASGQALSYQETQYF.

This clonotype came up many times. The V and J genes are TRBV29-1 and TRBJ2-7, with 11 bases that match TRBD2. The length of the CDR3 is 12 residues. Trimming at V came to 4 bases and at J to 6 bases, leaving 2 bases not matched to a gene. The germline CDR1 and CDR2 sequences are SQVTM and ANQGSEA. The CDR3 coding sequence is TGCAGCGTTGTCGGGACTAGCGGCGAGCAGTACTTC. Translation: CSVVGTSGEQYF.

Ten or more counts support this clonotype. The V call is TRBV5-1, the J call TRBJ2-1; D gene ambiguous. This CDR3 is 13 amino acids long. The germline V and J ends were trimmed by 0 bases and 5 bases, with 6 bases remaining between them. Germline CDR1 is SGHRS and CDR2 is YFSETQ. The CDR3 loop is CASSLANNNEQFF. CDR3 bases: TGCGCCAGCAGCTTGGCCAATAACAATGAGCAGTTCTTC.